Listed here are 26 T cell receptor beta chains from one sample, sequenced in a study of blood T cell repertoires in COVID-19. Using immunoSEQ multiplex PCR, the repertoire was profiled, and TCRdb retains in-frame clones only, with some absent. The table includes about 170,000 clones, 84% detected once. The sample consisted of PBMCs or T cells enriched from blood (not recorded which). These receptors were taken from a man aged 50 or older who had recovered from COVID-19.

J is TRBJ1-5 and V is TRBV6-5, with a weak D call TRBD1 (5 bases). Germline assignment: CDR1 MNHEY and CDR2 SVGAGI. Between the trimmed V and J ends, which lost 4 bases and 3 bases, there was a span of 7 bases. This CDR3 spans 13 amino acids. The CDR3 region has the DNA TGTGCCAGCAGTTCCAGGGACAATCAGCCCCAGCATTTT. Its translation is CASSSRDNQPQHF.

This clone was observed once. This sequence joins TRBV18 and TRBJ2-3; weak D call: TRBD1 (6 bases). This CDR3 comprises 18 residues. Trimming took 0 bases from V and 1 from J, leaving 17 bases between them. Per the germline V gene, CDR1 is KGHSH and CDR2 is LQKENI. CDR3 nucleotides: TGTGCCAGCTCACCACCGGGGATGAGCAGGGGTGGCACAGATACGCAGTATTTT. This translates into CASSPPGMSRGGTDTQYF.

The rearrangement joins TRBV6-5 to TRBJ1-1; D remains ambiguous. V was cut by 8 bases and J by 4 bases, with 8 bases left in between. The CDR3 is made up of 11 amino acids. In germline, CDR1 is MNHEY, CDR2 SVGAGI. The CDR3 bases are TGTGCCAGCTCCGGGGTCACTGAAGCTTTCTTT. It translates to CASSGVTEAFF.

The chain combines TRBV12-2 with TRBJ1-2. TRBV12-2 is recorded as a pseudogene. The CDR3 totals 20 residues. The CDR3 DNA reads TGTGCAAGTCGCTTAGCCATAGTAGGGGACTGCGAACTTCCTAACTATGGCTACACCTTC. It is translated as CASRLAIVGDCELPNYGYTF.

The chain employs TRBV18 and TRBJ2-1; 10 nucleotides align to TRBD1. The germline V gene encodes CDR1 KGHSH and CDR2 LQKENI. This CDR3 contains 16 residues. V was pared by 3 bases and J by 7 bases, with 9 bases of the junction left unmatched. CDR3 in DNA: TGTGCCAGCTCACCGGGGGCCGGGACAGGGGCAAATGAGCAGTTCTTC. It specifies CASSPGAGTGANEQFF.

The chain is built from TRBV10-3 and TRBJ1-3; D perhaps matches TRBD1 (6 bases). The V end lost 6 bases, the J end lost 4 bases, and 13 bases lay between the germline ends. Looked up from germline, CDR1 is ENHRY and CDR2 is SYGVKD. CDR3 size: 14 residues. Here the CDR3 reads CAISLTGLGNTIYF. Here the CDR3 DNA reads TGTGCCATCAGCTTAACAGGGCTGGGAAACACCATATATTTT.

Only a few counts were recorded for this clone. The chain employs TRBV6-5 and TRBJ2-2; a possible D gene is TRBD1 (5 bases). Looked up from germline, CDR1 is MNHEY and CDR2 is SVGAGI. The germline V and J ends were trimmed by 3 bases and 5 bases, with 13 bases remaining between them. The CDR3 spans 15 residues. The CDR3 loop reads CASSYRQGRTGELFF. Written as DNA, the CDR3 is TGTGCCAGCAGTTATCGGCAGGGTCGAACCGGGGAGCTGTTTTTT.

The chain links TRBV5-1 to TRBJ2-5; D remains ambiguous. CDR3 length: 11 amino acids. V was pared by 0 bases and J by 5 bases, with 2 bases between. Germline V lookup: CDR1 SGHRS, CDR2 YFSETQ. The CDR3 sequence: CASSLAETQYF. The CDR3 nucleotides are TGCGCCAGCAGCTTGGCGGAGACCCAGTACTTC.

The rearrangement uses TRBV4-1 and TRBJ2-4; 9 bases match TRBD2. The germline V gene encodes CDR1 MGHRA and CDR2 YSYEKL. The CDR3 spans 16 residues. V trimming: 3 bases; J trimming: 0 bases; junction bases outside the gene matches: 3. The chain's CDR3 is CASSQRGGLAKNIQYF. The CDR3 DNA sequence: TGCGCCAGCAGCCAGCGGGGGGGTCTAGCCAAAAACATTCAGTACTTC.

This chain uses TRBV27 with TRBJ2-3; possibly TRBD2 for D (6 bases). Germline assignment: CDR1 MNHEY and CDR2 SMNVEV (reference sequence). Trimming took 8 bases from V and 6 from J, leaving 12 bases between them. The CDR3 has 12 amino acids. CDR3 sequence (DNA): TGTGCCAGCGGGGGGAGCCCCGATACGCAGTATTTT. Translated: CASGGSPDTQYF.

This rearrangement joins TRBV7-2 to TRBJ1-2; the match to TRBD1 covers 8 bases. J gave up 4 bases and V 4 bases, and 8 bases lay outside the gene matches. This CDR3 is built from 15 residues. Germline loops: CDR1 SGHTA, CDR2 FQGNSA. The CDR3 sequence: CASSSAGQASYGYTF. The CDR3 DNA follows: TGTGCCAGCAGCTCGGCGGGACAGGCCTCCTATGGCTACACCTTC.

The gene calls are TRBV5-6 and TRBJ1-2; D perhaps matches TRBD1 (5 bases). Looked up from germline, CDR1 is SGHDT and CDR2 is YYEEEE. Trimming stripped 8 bases from V and 7 bases from J, with 12 bases between. The CDR3 is 11 amino acids. Written as DNA, the CDR3 is TGTGCCAGAGAATGGGGGGGTGGCTACACCTTC. It encodes CAREWGGGYTF. Using reference TRBV5-6 and TRBJ1-2 for the parts outside the CDR3, the full variable domain is DAGVTQSPTHLIKTRGQQVTLRCSPKSGHDTVSWYQQALGQGPQFIFQYYEEEERQRGNFPDRFSGHQFPNYSSELNVNALLLGDSALYLCAREWGGGYTFGSGTRLTVV.

The chain carries TRBV7-8 and TRBJ2-2; 7 positions match TRBD2. The J segment lost 4 bases and the V segment lost 5 bases, leaving 7 bases of the junction unmatched. The CDR3 runs to 15 residues. The germline CDR1 and CDR2 sequences are SGHVS and FQNEAQ. The CDR3 spells CASSPPGGLTGELFF. The CDR3 DNA follows: TGTGCCAGCAGCCCACCGGGGGGTCTCACCGGGGAGCTGTTTTTT. Drawing the rest from reference TRBV7-8 and TRBJ2-2, the complete variable domain is GAGVSQSPRYKVAKRGQDVALRCDPISGHVSLFWYQQALGQGPEFLTYFQNEAQLDKSGLPSDRFFAERPEGSVSTLKIQRTQQEDSAVYLCASSPPGGLTGELFFGEGSRLTVL.

V usage is TRBV7-9 and J usage is TRBJ1-2, with 10 nucleotides matching TRBD1. This CDR3 is built from 14 residues. CDR1 is SEHNR and CDR2 is FQNEAQ in the germline V gene (reference sequence). The V segment lost 5 bases and the J segment 9 bases; nucleotides outside the gene matches: 9. The chain's CDR3 is CASSLTGQGLSYTF. As DNA, the CDR3 is TGTGCCAGCAGCCTGACGGGACAGGGGTTGAGCTACACCTTC.

This clone showed up just once. The rearrangement joins TRBV6-5 to TRBJ1-2, with D uncertain. V lost 6 bases to trimming and J lost 2 bases, with 10 bases between them. Germline CDR1 MNHEY, CDR2 SVGAGI. The CDR3 loop spans 13 amino acids. The CDR3 loop is CASSWRTNYGYTF. CDR3 DNA: TGTGCCAGCAGCTGGAGGACCAACTATGGCTACACCTTC.

The chain couples TRBV28 to TRBJ2-3; TRBD2 agrees at 10 bases. Germline V CDR1 and CDR2: MDHEN, SYDVKM. CDR3 length: 15 amino acids. After removal of 7 bases from V and 3 bases from J, the junction contained 7 bases not matched to a gene. The CDR3 here is CASTPLAGVTDTQYF. The CDR3 DNA sequence: TGTGCCAGCACCCCCCTAGCGGGGGTAACAGATACGCAGTATTTT.

The chain couples TRBV4-3 to TRBJ1-1; a weak D match, TRBD1 (5 bases). CDR3 length equals 14 residues. The V end was cut by 2 bases, the J end by 5 bases, with 12 bases between. Germline V gene lookup returns CDR1 LGHNA and CDR2 YSLEER. CDR3 DNA sequence: TGCGCCAGCAGCCAATTTCAGGGTTCGACTGAAGCTTTCTTT. Translation: CASSQFQGSTEAFF.

As regards this clone: Other DNA sequences in the same sample also yield this CDR3. The rearrangement uses TRBV19 and TRBJ1-1; weak D call: TRBD1 (5 bases). CDR3 length: 14 amino acids. Germline lookup yields CDR1 LNHDA and CDR2 SQIVND (reference sequence). The ends were cut back, 5 bases at V and 1 base at J, with 11 bases in the middle. The DNA for the CDR3 is TGTGCCAGTAGTCCGCGGAGGGGGAACACTGAAGCTTTCTTT. Amino acids: CASSPRRGNTEAFF.

This clone appeared once. The V gene is TRBV5-1, the J gene TRBJ1-3; D might be TRBD1 (5 bases). V lost 0 bases and J lost 4, with 8 bases in between. This CDR3 has 14 residues. Germline V gives CDR1 SGHRS, CDR2 YFSETQ. CDR3 nucleotides: TGCGCCAGCAGCTTGGGGGGCTTCGGAAACACCATATATTTT. Translating it yields CASSLGGFGNTIYF. The full variable domain, completed using reference TRBV5-1 and TRBJ1-3, is KAGVTQTPRYLIKTRGQQVTLSCSPISGHRSVSWYQQTPGQGLQFLFEYFSETQRNKGNFPGRFSGRQFSNSRSEMNVSTLELGDSALYLCASSLGGFGNTIYFGEGSWLTVV.

The rearrangement links TRBV4-3 to TRBJ2-3, with 7 positions matching TRBD1. Per the germline V gene, CDR1 is LGHNA and CDR2 is YSLEER. This CDR3 spans 14 amino acids. V lost 2 bases to trimming and J lost 5 bases; unmatched junction nucleotides: 4. This CDR3 is CASSQYRGIDTQYF. The CDR3 DNA reads as TGCGCCAGCAGCCAATACAGGGGTATAGATACGCAGTATTTT.

The rearrangement links TRBV24-1 to TRBJ1-1; 9 bases match TRBD1. Germline V gene sequence: CDR1 KGHDR, CDR2 SFDVKD. The CDR3 contains 18 residues. V lost 2 bases and J lost 3; bases outside the gene matches: 12. The CDR3 region has the DNA TGTGCCACCAGTGATTCCGCCGGGACAGGGAGTAAGTACACTGAAGCTTTCTTT. Protein sequence: CATSDSAGTGSKYTEAFF.

Here the CDR3 DNA reads TGTGCCAGCAGCCAACATTCACTTCGACAGGGGGCCTTCTACACCTTC. It is translated as CASSQHSLRQGAFYTF. The chain employs TRBV3-1 (or the pseudogene TRBV3-2) and TRBJ1-2; 10 nucleotides line up with TRBD1. CDR1 is LGHDT, CDR2 YNNKEL, per germline (reference sequence). The length of the CDR3 is 16 residues. J was trimmed by 10 bases and V by 2 bases; bases with no gene match: 13.

V and J are TRBV9 and TRBJ2-7; TRBD1 might be the D (5 bases). V lost 0 bases, J lost 6 bases, and 10 bases lay in between. Germline lookup yields CDR1 SGDLS and CDR2 YYNGEE. CDR3 length equals 13 residues. CDR3 loop: CASSVAPRGEQYF. The CDR3 DNA is TGTGCCAGCAGCGTAGCCCCTAGGGGCGAGCAGTACTTC.

The J gene is TRBJ1-3, the V gene TRBV4-2; D call uncertain. V was trimmed by 5 bases and J by 0 bases, leaving 8 bases between them. The germline CDR1 and CDR2 sequences are LGHNA and YNFKEQ. This CDR3 is 14 amino acids long. CDR3 DNA: TGTGCCAGCAGCGCCGGGAGCTCTGGAAACACCATATATTTT. Translation gives CASSAGSSGNTIYF.

The rearrangement joins TRBV5-4 to TRBJ1-2; D is uncertain. The CDR3 consists of 14 residues. Trimming shortened V by 0 bases and J by 4 bases, and 10 bases separated the two germline ends. The V gene's germline CDR1 is SGHNT and CDR2 YYREEE (reference sequence). CDR3 DNA: TGTGCCAGCAGCTTGGAGCGGAAGGGCTATGGCTACACCTTC. Translating gives CASSLERKGYGYTF.

The chain carries TRBV4-1 and TRBJ2-3; tentative D call: TRBD1 (5 bases). The germline gives CDR1 MGHRA, CDR2 YSYEKL. The CDR3 consists of 15 residues. V lost 1 base, J lost 3 bases, and 11 bases lay in between. The CDR3 protein is CASSQGGRVTDTQYF. The CDR3 region has the DNA TGCGCCAGCAGCCAAGGCGGCAGGGTGACAGATACGCAGTATTTT.